This is a list of T cell receptor beta chains from one sample in a study of shared clonotypes between healthy human individuals. The assay was immunoSEQ multiplex PCR, and TCRdb's table has in-frame clones only and misses some. The sample has over 800,000 clones, approximately 92% seen once. The sample comprised naive CD8+ T cells sorted from blood. These receptor sequences come from a man aged 25-45 years in good health. Both conserved end residues are trimmed from each CDR3. A clone size is listed for some rows: how often the clone was seen (once, few, many), or a class if it is expanded.

TRBJ1-5,TRBV28,NA,ASRGVSNQPQH
TRBJ1-5,TRBV27,few,ASRDGDQPQH
TRBJ1-2,TRBV28,NA,ASSLPGGTYGYT
TRBJ2-7,TRBV5-3,NA,ARSPPRGGVTDTYEQY
TRBJ2-6,TRBV11-2,NA,ASSHQAGANVLT
TRBJ2-3,TRBV7-9,NA,ASSIWDYPTDTQY
TRBJ1-2,TRBV28,once,ASLPRGHGGYT
TRBJ1-2,TRBV28,NA,ASSLYRQRGYT
TRBJ1-5,TRBV15,few,ATSRDRGRGQPQH
TRBJ2-2,TRBV5-1,NA,ASSFRAVSGRTGELF
TRBJ2-1,TRBV11-2,NA,ASILSSYNEQF
TRBJ1-5,TRBV27,NA,ASSGRGQSNQPQH
TRBJ2-7,TRBV4-1,few,ASSQGLAGSYEQY
TRBJ2-7,TRBV5-1,once,ASSGGYEQY
TRBJ2-7,TRBV7-9,NA,ASSPETGSYEQY
TRBJ1-2,TRBV9,once,ASSVGQLDGYT
TRBJ2-2,TRBV27,NA,ASGWFSGELF
TRBJ2-2,TRBV27,NA,ASSPPNGATGELF
TRBJ1-3,TRBV4-1,NA,ASSQDRGQGNTIY
TRBJ2-5,TRBV27,NA,ASSFIGQETQY
TRBJ2-1,TRBV7-3,NA,ASSSGTGKFVDEQF
TRBJ1-1,TRBV5-1,NA,ASSFLDKNTEAF